Each of the 26 T cell receptor beta chains below was sequenced from the same sample in a study of T cell responses to AZD1222 COVID-19 vaccine. Repertoires were generated with immunoSEQ multiplex PCR, while TCRdb's copy carries only in-frame clones and drops some. The table shows about 160,000 clones, with over 75% occurring only once. The material sequenced was peripheral blood, taken 28 days after the second AZD1222 dose. The receptor source for this set is an adult who received the AZD1222 COVID-19 vaccine.

The chain is built from TRBV5-6 and TRBJ1-2, with D possibly TRBD1 on 6 matching bases. V was cut by 0 bases and J by 14 bases, with 11 bases left in between. This CDR3 contains 11 residues. The V gene's germline CDR1 is SGHDT and CDR2 YYEEEE. Here the CDR3 reads CASSLEDSQTF. DNA of the CDR3: TGTGCCAGCAGCTTGGAGGACAGTCAGACCTTC.

This clone was seen just once. J is TRBJ2-1 and V is TRBV2; D remains ambiguous. V shed 8 bases and J shed 4 bases, with 15 bases lying between them. The CDR3 is 14 residues long. Germline-derived CDR1 and CDR2 are SNHLY and FYNNEI. The CDR3 reads CASVERMLYNEQFF. The CDR3 nucleotides read TGTGCCAGCGTAGAGAGAATGCTGTACAATGAGCAGTTCTTC.

The gene calls are TRBV11-2 and TRBJ1-3; TRBD1 agrees at 7 bases. The CDR3 has 14 residues. The trim removed 3 bases at V and 7 bases at J, leaving 6 bases unmatched. Germline CDR1 SGHAT, CDR2 FQNNGV. The CDR3 is CASSFTAGGNTIYF. The DNA for the CDR3 is TGTGCCAGCAGCTTTACCGCAGGGGGTAACACCATATATTTT.

The chain couples TRBV12-5 to TRBJ2-3; D is possibly TRBD1 or TRBD2 (5 bases each). Germline assignment: CDR1 LGHNT and CDR2 FRNRAP. This CDR3 has 14 residues. V shed 7 bases and J shed 1 base, with 12 bases lying between them. The CDR3 nucleotides are TGTGCTAGTGCCCCCCTGGGGGGCACAGATACGCAGTATTTT. It translates to CASAPLGGTDTQYF.

The V call is TRBV6-5, the J call TRBJ2-7, with 7 bases lining up with TRBD1. The V gene end was trimmed by 4 bases and the J gene end by 3 bases; junction bases not matched to a gene: 9. Germline V gene data show CDR1 as MNHEY and CDR2 as SVGAGI. This CDR3 region has 15 residues. The DNA of the CDR3 is TGTGCCAGCAGTTCCCCGAAGGGGGCCATCTACGAGCAGTACTTC. Translated: CASSSPKGAIYEQYF.

This sequence joins TRBV3-1 (or the pseudogene TRBV3-2) and TRBJ2-1; TRBD2 matches at 8 bases. The CDR3 has 14 residues. With 3 bases clipped from V and 6 bases from J, the junction kept 4 bases outside the gene matches. CDR1 is LGHDT, CDR2 YNNKEL, per germline (reference sequence). The CDR3 DNA is TGTGCCAGCAGCCATTCCGGGACTAGCAATGAGCAGTTCTTC. Its translation: CASSHSGTSNEQFF.

This chain links TRBV12-3 or TRBV12-4 with TRBJ1-5; D is unclear. The CDR3 has 13 residues. The V end was cut by 6 bases, the J end by 7 bases, with 13 bases between. The CDR3, as DNA: TGTGCCAGCAGCGTCGACCATGGGCAGCCCCAGCATTTT. Amino acid sequence: CASSVDHGQPQHF.

V gene TRBV7-2 combines with J gene TRBJ2-7; 7 nucleotides agree with TRBD1. The CDR3 loop spans 13 amino acids. Germline CDR1 and CDR2: SGHTA and FQGNSA. The V and J ends lost 5 bases and 3 bases, in that order; junction bases with no gene match: 4. DNA of the CDR3: TGTGCCAGCAGCAAGGACAGGATCTACGAGCAGTACTTC. Protein sequence: CASSKDRIYEQYF.

This chain uses TRBV19 with TRBJ2-2, with D perhaps matching TRBD2 (5 bases). This CDR3 has 13 residues. The V gene lost 7 bases and the J gene lost 4 bases, with 10 bases spanning the gap. Germline-derived CDR1 and CDR2 are LNHDA and SQIVND (reference sequence). The CDR3 DNA follows: TGTGCCAGTAAAGGGAGTGTCACCGGGGAGCTGTTTTTT. It is translated as CASKGSVTGELFF.

The V gene is TRBV18, the J gene TRBJ1-1, with 8 bases fitting TRBD1. Germline CDR1 KGHSH, CDR2 LQKENI. The CDR3 loop spans 14 amino acids. CDR3 DNA: TGTGTTAGTAGGACAGGGATCGGGGACACTGAAGCTTTCTTT. This gives the protein CVSRTGIGDTEAFF. Drawing the rest from reference TRBV18 and TRBJ1-1, the complete variable domain is NAGVMQNPRHLVRRRGQEARLRCSPMKGHSHVYWYRQLPEEGLKFMVYLQKENIIDESGMPKERFSAEFPKEGPSILRIQQVVRGDSAAYFCVSRTGIGDTEAFFGQGTRLTVV.

This sequence joins TRBV24-1 and TRBJ2-2; D might be TRBD2 (5 bases). With 9 bases removed from V and 4 bases from J, the gap between germline ends came to 14 bases. CDR3 length: 14 amino acids. Germline loops: CDR1 KGHDR, CDR2 SFDVKD. The CDR3, as DNA: TGTGCCACCCTAGGAGGTACTTCCACCGGGGAGCTGTTTTTT. As protein: CATLGGTSTGELFF.

The chain is built from TRBV7-3 and TRBJ1-1; D is uncertain. The germline V gene encodes CDR1 SGHTA and CDR2 FQGTGA. V lost 3 bases and J lost 3, with 14 bases in between. CDR3 size: 15 residues. The chain's CDR3 is CASSFLRAPDTEAFF. The CDR3 DNA follows: TGTGCCAGCAGCTTTCTCCGGGCCCCCGACACTGAAGCTTTCTTT.

The chain links TRBV4-1 to TRBJ2-1, with D possibly being TRBD1 or TRBD2 (5 bases each). V was trimmed by 3 bases and J by 10 bases, leaving 13 bases between them. Germline V lookup: CDR1 MGHRA, CDR2 YSYEKL. CDR3 length: 13 amino acids. CDR3 sequence: CASSQGTTREQFF. The CDR3 coding sequence is TGCGCCAGCAGCCAGGGGACCACTAGAGAGCAGTTCTTC.

The V call is TRBV5-1, the J call TRBJ1-4; TRBD1 agrees at 11 bases. The germline CDR1 and CDR2 sequences are SGHRS and YFSETQ. V dropped 0 bases and J dropped 7; count of bases not matched to a gene: 2. CDR3 length: 15 amino acids. The CDR3: CASSLGDRGSEKLFF. The DNA of the CDR3 is TGCGCCAGCAGCTTGGGGGACAGGGGGTCTGAAAAACTGTTTTTT.

V gene TRBV5-4 combines with J gene TRBJ2-1, with 10 bases aligning to TRBD1. The CDR3 is made up of 16 amino acids. Germline CDR1 is SGHNT and CDR2 is YYREEE (reference sequence). Unmatched junction bases numbered 10, after V lost 2 bases and J lost 8 bases. The CDR3 sequence: CASSFSLRDRGDEQFF. CDR3 in DNA: TGTGCCAGCAGCTTCTCCCTCCGGGACAGGGGCGATGAGCAGTTCTTC.

This sequence joins TRBV4-1 and TRBJ1-1; D remains unclear. The germline V gene has CDR1 MGHRA and CDR2 YSYEKL. V gave up 4 bases and J gave up 5 bases, with 23 bases separating them. This CDR3 spans 17 amino acids. DNA for the CDR3: TGCGCCAGCAGCCGACAAGAAGTGCAGAGGTCGGTGACTGAAGCTTTCTTT. Protein sequence: CASSRQEVQRSVTEAFF.

The rearrangement uses TRBV6-5 and TRBJ2-7; the D gene is possibly TRBD2 (6 bases). Deletions cut 6 bases from V and 0 bases from J, with 15 bases between. The germline CDR1 and CDR2 sequences are MNHEY and SVGAGI. The CDR3 extends over 15 amino acids. In DNA form, the CDR3 reads TGTGCCAGCAGGAGGGACTTCTCGGGCTCCTACGAGCAGTACTTC. Residues: CASRRDFSGSYEQYF.

This chain uses TRBV5-8 with TRBJ2-3; TRBD1 aligns across 10 bases. The CDR3 runs to 15 residues. Germline CDR1 is SGHTS and CDR2 is YDEGEE. Trimming took 4 bases from V and 4 from J; bases not matched to a gene: 6. The CDR3: CASSLGTGDADTQYF. The CDR3 DNA is TGTGCCAGCAGCCTTGGGACAGGGGACGCAGATACGCAGTATTTT.

The gene calls are TRBV5-6 and TRBJ1-2; no clear D. The CDR3 runs 15 residues. V dropped 0 bases and J dropped 8 bases, with 17 bases sitting between them. CDR1 SGHDT and CDR2 YYEEEE come from the germline V gene. The CDR3 DNA sequence: TGTGCCAGCAGCTTGGGAGGGAGGCGGCCTGGGGGCTACACCTTC. It translates to CASSLGGRRPGGYTF.

V and J are TRBV4-3 and TRBJ1-2; no firm D call. Trimming took 0 bases from V and 6 from J, leaving 11 bases between them. Looked up from germline, CDR1 is LGHNA and CDR2 is YSLEER. This CDR3 spans 14 amino acids. The CDR3 region has the DNA TGCGCCAGCAGCCAAGAGGGCAGGCCTGATGGCTACACCTTC. Its translation is CASSQEGRPDGYTF.

V and J are TRBV3-1 (or the pseudogene TRBV3-2) and TRBJ2-2; D not certain. CDR1 is LGHDT, CDR2 YNNKEL, per germline (reference sequence). V was pared by 5 bases and J by 2 bases, with 6 bases between. This CDR3 spans 13 amino acids. The CDR3 bases are TGTGCCAGCAGCAACTCTAACACCGGGGAGCTGTTTTTT. This encodes CASSNSNTGELFF.

V usage is TRBV7-2 and J usage is TRBJ1-1; D remains ambiguous. In germline, CDR1 is SGHTA, CDR2 FQGNSA. V dropped 3 bases and J dropped 0 bases, with 8 bases sitting between them. The CDR3 consists of 14 residues. The CDR3 nucleotides read TGTGCCAGCAGCTTGGACGGCTTGAACACTGAAGCTTTCTTT. Protein product: CASSLDGLNTEAFF.

This clone appeared a single time. The gene calls are TRBV21-1 and TRBJ1-6. TRBV21-1 constitutes a pseudogene. There are 9 residues in the CDR3. This CDR3 is CASSTGEPF. The DNA of the CDR3 is TGTGCCAGCAGCACTGGGGAGCCGTTT.

This clone occurred once. The chain employs TRBV6-2 or TRBV6-3 and TRBJ1-5, with no clear D. Trimming took off 0 bases at V and 7 bases at J, with 4 bases between the two ends. CDR3 length equals 12 residues. Germline CDR1 MNHEY, CDR2 SVGEGT. The CDR3 coding sequence is TGTGCCAGCAGTTACTCGGCACAGCCCCAGCATTTT. It yields the protein CASSYSAQPQHF.

The rearrangement links TRBV5-4 to TRBJ1-1; 7 bases line up with TRBD1. V lost 3 bases to trimming and J lost 5 bases; unmatched junction nucleotides: 7. The V gene's germline CDR1 is SGHNT and CDR2 YYREEE (reference sequence). The CDR3 has 14 amino acids. CDR3 sequence reads: CASSYQIQGTEAFF. CDR3 sequence (DNA): TGTGCCAGCAGCTACCAGATACAGGGGACTGAAGCTTTCTTT.

The chain has TRBV7-2 and TRBJ2-7; possible D gene TRBD2, 6 bases. The CDR3 runs 16 residues. Germline CDR1 reads SGHTA; CDR2 reads FQGNSA. Trimming removed 5 bases from V and 0 bases from J, with 17 bases in between. CDR3 in DNA: TGTGCCAGCAGCCGGGGGACGTCCACCAACTCCTACGAGCAGTACTTC. Translating it yields CASSRGTSTNSYEQYF.